This TCR beta chain was recovered during a study of response to subunit inactivated influenza vaccine. One entry per CDR3 protein results from TCRdb running MiXCR on the RT-PCR reads. The sample holds around 570,000 distinct CDR3 sequences, roughly 12% seen once. Germline V gene sequence: CDR1 SGDLS, CDR2 YYNGEE. This CDR3 is built from 14 residues. V shed 3 bases and J 0 bases; nucleotides not matched to a gene: 1. These sequences were also reported in another study, on T cells expressing NK-cell markers. As reported in that work: In generating TCR beta cDNA, 5'RACE template switching with UMIs was used. From sorted CD3+CD56+NKG2C+, CD3+CD56+NKG2C- and CD3+CD56-NKG2C+ T cells came the TCR beta repertoires. Seropositivity for HCMV was found in most of the eight sequenced donors, with one seronegative. An anti-gamma-delta TCR antibody was added in several experiments. It restricted sorting to alpha-beta TCR-expressing T cells.

The TCR sequence derives from a man in his forties or fifties who received an inactivated influenza vaccine. The chain is built from TRBV9 and TRBJ2-5; 8 nucleotides agree with TRBD1. The starting material was PBMCs from blood, obtained on the day of vaccination. Written as DNA, the CDR3 is TGTGCCAGCAGCGGGACAGGGAACCAAGAGACCCAGTACTTC. It translates to CASSGTGNQETQYF.